The T cell receptor (beta chain) under discussion was sequenced for a study of neurological immune-mediated disorders. This clonotype was detected ten times or more. The authors obtained over 170 million TCR-beta sequences from 15-18 subjects per sequencing run. Each CDR3 protein gets one entry after TCRdb re-called the 5' RACE reads with MiXCR. This sample has about 53,000 distinct CDR3 sequences, with approximately 15% found just once. 2 million unsorted PBMCs were stored in RNAlater at -80 °C before RNA extraction. Germline CDR1 is DFQATT and CDR2 is SNEGSKA (reference sequence). V gave up 3 bases and J gave up 2 bases; unmatched junction bases: 6. The length of the CDR3 is 15 residues.

The sequence was obtained from a man aged 60-69 years in good health. This chain uses TRBV20-1 with TRBJ2-5; 10 nucleotides align to TRBD1. Sequenced: PBMCs. As DNA, the CDR3 is TGCAGTGCTAGCCAACCGGACAGGGGGCAAGAGACCCAGTACTTC. Encoded protein: CSASQPDRGQETQYF.